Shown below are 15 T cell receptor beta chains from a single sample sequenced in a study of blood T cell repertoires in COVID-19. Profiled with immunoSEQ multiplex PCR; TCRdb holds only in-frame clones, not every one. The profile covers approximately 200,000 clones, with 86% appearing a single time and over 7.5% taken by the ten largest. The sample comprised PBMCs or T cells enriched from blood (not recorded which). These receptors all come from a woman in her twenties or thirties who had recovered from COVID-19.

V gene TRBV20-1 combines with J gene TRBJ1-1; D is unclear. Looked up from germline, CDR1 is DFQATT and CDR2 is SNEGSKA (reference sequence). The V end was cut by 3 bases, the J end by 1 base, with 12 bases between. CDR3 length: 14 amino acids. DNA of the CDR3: TGCAGTGCTAGTCCGCCGGGAGGGAACACTGAAGCTTTCTTT. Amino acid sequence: CSASPPGGNTEAFF.

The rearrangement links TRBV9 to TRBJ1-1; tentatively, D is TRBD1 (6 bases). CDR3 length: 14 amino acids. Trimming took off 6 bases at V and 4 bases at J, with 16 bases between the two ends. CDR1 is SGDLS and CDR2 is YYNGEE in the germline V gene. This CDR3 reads CASTPGGASTEAFF. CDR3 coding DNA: TGTGCCAGCACCCCGGGGGGGGCGTCCACTGAAGCTTTCTTT.

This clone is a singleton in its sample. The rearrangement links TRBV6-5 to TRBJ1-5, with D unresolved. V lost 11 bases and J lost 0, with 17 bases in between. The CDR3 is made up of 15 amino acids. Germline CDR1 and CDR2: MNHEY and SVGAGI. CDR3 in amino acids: CAVTRGIDSNQPQHF. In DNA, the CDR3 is TGTGCCGTCACGCGGGGTATCGATAGCAATCAGCCCCAGCATTTT.

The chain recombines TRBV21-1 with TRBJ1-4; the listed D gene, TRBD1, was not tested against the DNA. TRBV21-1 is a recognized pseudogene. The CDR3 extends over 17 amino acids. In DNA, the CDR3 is TGTGCCAGCAGCCAAACCGGGACAGCCTGGGTTGGCGAAAAACTGTTTTTT. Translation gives CASSQTGTAWVGEKLFF.

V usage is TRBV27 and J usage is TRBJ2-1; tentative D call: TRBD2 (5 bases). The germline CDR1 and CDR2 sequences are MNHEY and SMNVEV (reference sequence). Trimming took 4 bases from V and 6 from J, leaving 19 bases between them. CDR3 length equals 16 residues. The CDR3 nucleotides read TGTGCCAGCAGTTCCACCTTCTCGCGGGTAGTCAATGAGCAGTTCTTC. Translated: CASSSTFSRVVNEQFF.

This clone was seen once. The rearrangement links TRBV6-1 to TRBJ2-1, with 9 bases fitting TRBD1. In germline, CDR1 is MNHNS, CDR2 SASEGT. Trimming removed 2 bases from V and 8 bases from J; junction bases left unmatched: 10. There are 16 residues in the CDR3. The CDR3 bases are TGTGCCAGCAGTGAATTTGTTGGGACAGGGTTCGATGAGCAGTTCTTC. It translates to CASSEFVGTGFDEQFF.

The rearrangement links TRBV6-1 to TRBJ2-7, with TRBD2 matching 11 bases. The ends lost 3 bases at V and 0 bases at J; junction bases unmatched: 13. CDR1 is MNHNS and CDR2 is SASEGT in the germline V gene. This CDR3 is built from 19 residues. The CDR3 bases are TGTGCCAGCAGTGAGAGAATTGGACTAGCGGGCGAAAACTCCTACGAGCAGTACTTC. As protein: CASSERIGLAGENSYEQYF.

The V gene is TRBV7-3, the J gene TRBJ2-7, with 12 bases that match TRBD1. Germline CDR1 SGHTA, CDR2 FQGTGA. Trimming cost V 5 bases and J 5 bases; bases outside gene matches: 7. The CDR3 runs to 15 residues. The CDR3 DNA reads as TGTGCCAGCAGCGCGACCGGGACAGGGGGCGACGAGCAGTACTTC. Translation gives CASSATGTGGDEQYF.

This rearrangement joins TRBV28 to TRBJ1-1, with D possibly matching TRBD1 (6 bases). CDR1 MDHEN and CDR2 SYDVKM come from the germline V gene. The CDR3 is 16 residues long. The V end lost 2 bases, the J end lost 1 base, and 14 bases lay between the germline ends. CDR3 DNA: TGTGCCAGCAGTTTAATTGGGGGCGCGTCGAACACTGAAGCTTTCTTT. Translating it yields CASSLIGGASNTEAFF.

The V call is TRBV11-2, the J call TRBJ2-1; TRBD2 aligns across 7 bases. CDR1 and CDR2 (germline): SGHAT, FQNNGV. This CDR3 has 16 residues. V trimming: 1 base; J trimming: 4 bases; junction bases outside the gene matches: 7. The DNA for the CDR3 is TGTGCCAGCAGCTTAGCCCGCGGGAGTACGTACAATGAGCAGTTCTTC. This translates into CASSLARGSTYNEQFF.

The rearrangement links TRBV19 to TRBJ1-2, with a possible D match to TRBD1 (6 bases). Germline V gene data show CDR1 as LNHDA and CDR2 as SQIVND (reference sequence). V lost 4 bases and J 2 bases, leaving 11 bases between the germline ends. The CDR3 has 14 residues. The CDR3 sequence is CASSTSDRNYGYTF. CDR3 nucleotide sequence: TGTGCCAGTAGTACTTCCGACAGGAACTATGGCTACACCTTC.

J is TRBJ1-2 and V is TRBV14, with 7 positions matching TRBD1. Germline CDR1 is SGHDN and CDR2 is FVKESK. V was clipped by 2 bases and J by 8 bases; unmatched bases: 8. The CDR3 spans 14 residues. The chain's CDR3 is CASSQRAGGEGYTF. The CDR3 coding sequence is TGTGCCAGCAGCCAAAGAGCAGGGGGTGAAGGCTACACCTTC.

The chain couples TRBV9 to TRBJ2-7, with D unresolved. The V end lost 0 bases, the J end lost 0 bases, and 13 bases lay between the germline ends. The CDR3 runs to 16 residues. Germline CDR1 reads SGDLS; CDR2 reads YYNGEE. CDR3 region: CASSVGSGVSSYEQYF. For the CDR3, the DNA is TGTGCCAGCAGCGTAGGGTCCGGAGTTAGCTCCTACGAGCAGTACTTC.

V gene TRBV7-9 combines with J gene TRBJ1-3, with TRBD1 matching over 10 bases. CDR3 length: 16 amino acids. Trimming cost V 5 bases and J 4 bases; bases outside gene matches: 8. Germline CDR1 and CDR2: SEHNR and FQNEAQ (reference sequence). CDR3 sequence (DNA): TGTGCCAGCAGCCTACTATTGGGACAGGGGGGAAACACCATATATTTT. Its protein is CASSLLLGQGGNTIYF.

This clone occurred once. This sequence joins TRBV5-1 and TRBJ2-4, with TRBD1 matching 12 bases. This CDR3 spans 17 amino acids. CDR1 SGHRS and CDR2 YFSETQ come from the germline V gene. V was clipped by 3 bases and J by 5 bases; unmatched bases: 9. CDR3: CASSSWGQGARENIQYF. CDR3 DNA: TGCGCCAGCAGCTCGTGGGGACAGGGGGCGCGGGAAAACATTCAGTACTTC.